The T cell receptor beta chain under discussion was sequenced for a study of a mutant IDH1 vaccine in newly diagnosed glioma. Study conclusions and caveats: Pseudoprogression appeared independent of alterations in top peripheral clonotypes.

The sample's time point: baseline, week 1 (first vaccination visit). The treatment denotes: pre-vaccination baseline after standard-of-care therapy. The germline V gene has CDR1 SGHAT and CDR2 FQNNGV. CDR3 size: 16 residues. J gave up 4 bases and V 1 base, and 6 bases lay outside the gene matches. Assay: immunoSEQ multiplex PCR; the TCRdb copy retains only in-frame clones and omits some. The sample shows around 92,000 clones, about 80% of them seen only once. About this clone: What it binds is unknown.

Material: PBMCs, obtained from a glioma patient treated with radiotherapy, temozolomide or both. The J gene is TRBJ2-2, the V gene TRBV11-2; 7 bases are a match to TRBD1. The sequence derives from a woman aged 45 to 65 with glioma. DNA of the CDR3: TGTGCCAGCAGCTTAGTAAGGGACAGTGCCACCGGGGAGCTGTTTTTT. As protein: CASSLVRDSATGELFF.